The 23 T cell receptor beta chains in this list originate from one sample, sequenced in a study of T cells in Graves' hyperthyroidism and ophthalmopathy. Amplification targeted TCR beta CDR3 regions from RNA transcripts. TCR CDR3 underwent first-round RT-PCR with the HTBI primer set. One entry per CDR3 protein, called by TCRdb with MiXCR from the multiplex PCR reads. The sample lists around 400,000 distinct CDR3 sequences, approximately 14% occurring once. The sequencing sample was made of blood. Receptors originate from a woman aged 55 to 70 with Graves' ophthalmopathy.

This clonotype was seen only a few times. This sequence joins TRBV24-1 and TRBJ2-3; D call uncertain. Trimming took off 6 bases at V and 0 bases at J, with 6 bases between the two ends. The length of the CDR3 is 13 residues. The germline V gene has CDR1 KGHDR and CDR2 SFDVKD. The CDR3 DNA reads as TGTGCCACCAGTTTAGGGAGCACAGATACGCAGTATTTT. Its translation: CATSLGSTDTQYF.

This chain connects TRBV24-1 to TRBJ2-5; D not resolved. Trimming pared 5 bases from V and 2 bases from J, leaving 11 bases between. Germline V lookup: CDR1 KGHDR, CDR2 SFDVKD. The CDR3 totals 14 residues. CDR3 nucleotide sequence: TGTGCCACCAGTGGGCCCCCTGAGCAAGAGACCCAGTACTTC. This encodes CATSGPPEQETQYF.

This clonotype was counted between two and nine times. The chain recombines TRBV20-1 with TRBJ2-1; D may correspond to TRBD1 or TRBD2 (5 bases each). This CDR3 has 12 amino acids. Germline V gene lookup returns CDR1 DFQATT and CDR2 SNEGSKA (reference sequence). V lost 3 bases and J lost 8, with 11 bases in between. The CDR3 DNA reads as TGCAGTGCTAGGAGGGGTTTCGATGAGCAGTTCTTC. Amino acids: CSARRGFDEQFF.

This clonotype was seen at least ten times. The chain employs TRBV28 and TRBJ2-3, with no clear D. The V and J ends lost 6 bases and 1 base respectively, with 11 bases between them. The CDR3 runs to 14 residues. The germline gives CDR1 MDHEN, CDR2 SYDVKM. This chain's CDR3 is CASRGLAGTDTQYF. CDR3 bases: TGTGCCAGCAGGGGGTTGGCTGGCACAGATACGCAGTATTTT.

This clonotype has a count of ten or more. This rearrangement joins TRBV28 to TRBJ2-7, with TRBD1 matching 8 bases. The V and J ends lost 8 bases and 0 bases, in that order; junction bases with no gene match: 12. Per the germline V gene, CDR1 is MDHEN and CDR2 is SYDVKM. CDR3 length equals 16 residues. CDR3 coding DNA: TGTGCCAGCGCCGGGACAGGCCCGTCTAACTCCTACGAGCAGTACTTC. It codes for CASAGTGPSNSYEQYF.

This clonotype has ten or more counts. Here the CDR3 reads CASSHKDGAYEQYF. Here the CDR3 DNA reads TGCGCCAGCAGTCATAAGGACGGGGCCTACGAGCAGTACTTC. V and J are TRBV5-1 and TRBJ2-7, with D possibly TRBD2 on 5 matching bases. Germline V gives CDR1 SGHRS, CDR2 YFSETQ. The CDR3 extends over 14 amino acids. Trimming stripped 5 bases from V and 2 bases from J, with 14 bases between.

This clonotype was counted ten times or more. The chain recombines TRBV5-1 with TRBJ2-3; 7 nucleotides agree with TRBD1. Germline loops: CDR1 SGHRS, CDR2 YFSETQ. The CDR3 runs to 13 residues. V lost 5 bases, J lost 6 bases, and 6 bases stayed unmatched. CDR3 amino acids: CASRGTAVDTQYF. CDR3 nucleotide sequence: TGCGCCAGCAGAGGGACAGCAGTTGATACGCAGTATTTT.

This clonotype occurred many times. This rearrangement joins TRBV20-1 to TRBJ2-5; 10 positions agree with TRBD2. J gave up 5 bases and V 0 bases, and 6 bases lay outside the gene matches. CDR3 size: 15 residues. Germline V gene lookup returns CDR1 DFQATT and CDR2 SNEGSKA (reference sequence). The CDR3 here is CSARDGAGGSETQYF. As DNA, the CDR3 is TGCAGTGCTAGAGATGGAGCGGGAGGGAGTGAGACCCAGTACTTC.

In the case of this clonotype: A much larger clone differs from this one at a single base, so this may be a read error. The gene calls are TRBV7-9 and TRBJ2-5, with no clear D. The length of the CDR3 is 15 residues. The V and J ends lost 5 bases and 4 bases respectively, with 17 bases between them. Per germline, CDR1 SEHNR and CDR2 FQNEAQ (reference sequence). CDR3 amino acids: CASSKRPWERETQYF. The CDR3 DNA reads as TGTGCCAGCAGCAAACGGCCCTGGGAAAGAGAGACCCAGTACTTC.

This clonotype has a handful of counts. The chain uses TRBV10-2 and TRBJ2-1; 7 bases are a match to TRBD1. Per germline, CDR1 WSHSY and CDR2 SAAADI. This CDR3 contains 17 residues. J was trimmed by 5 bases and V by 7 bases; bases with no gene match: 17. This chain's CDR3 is CASISSGTVLLNNEQFF. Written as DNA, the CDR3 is TGCGCCAGCATAAGTTCGGGGACAGTCCTTTTAAACAATGAGCAGTTCTTC.

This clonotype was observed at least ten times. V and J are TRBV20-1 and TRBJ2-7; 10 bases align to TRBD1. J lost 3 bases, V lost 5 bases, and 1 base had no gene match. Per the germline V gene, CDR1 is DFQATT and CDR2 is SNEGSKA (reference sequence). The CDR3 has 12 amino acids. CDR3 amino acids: CSAGTGDYEQYF. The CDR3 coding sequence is TGCAGTGCTGGGACAGGGGACTACGAGCAGTACTTC.

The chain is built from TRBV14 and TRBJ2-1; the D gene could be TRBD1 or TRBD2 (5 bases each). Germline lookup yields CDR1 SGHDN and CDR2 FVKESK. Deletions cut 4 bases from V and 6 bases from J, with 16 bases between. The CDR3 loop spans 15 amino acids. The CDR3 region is CASSPLRGATNEQFF. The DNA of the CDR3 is TGTGCCAGCAGCCCACTGCGAGGGGCTACCAATGAGCAGTTCTTC. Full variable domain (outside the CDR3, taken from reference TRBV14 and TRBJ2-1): EAGVTQFPSHSVIEKGQTVTLRCDPISGHDNLYWYRRVMGKEIKFLLHFVKESKQDESGMPNNRFLAERTGGTYSTLKVQPAELEDSGVYFCASSPLRGATNEQFFGPGTRLTVL.

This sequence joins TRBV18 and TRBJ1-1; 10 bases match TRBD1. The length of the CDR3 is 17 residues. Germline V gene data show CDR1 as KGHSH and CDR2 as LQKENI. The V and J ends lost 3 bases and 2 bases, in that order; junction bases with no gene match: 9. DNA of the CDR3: TGTGCCAGCTCACCGACAGGGGGCGCCTTGATTAACACTGAAGCTTTCTTT. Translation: CASSPTGGALINTEAFF.

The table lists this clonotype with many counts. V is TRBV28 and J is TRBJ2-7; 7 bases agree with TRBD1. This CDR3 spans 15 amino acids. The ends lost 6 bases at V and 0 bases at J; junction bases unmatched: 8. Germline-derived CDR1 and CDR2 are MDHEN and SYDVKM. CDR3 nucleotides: TGTGCCAGCAGCTTAGGGACAGCCTCCTCCTACGAGCAGTACTTC. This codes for CASSLGTASSYEQYF.

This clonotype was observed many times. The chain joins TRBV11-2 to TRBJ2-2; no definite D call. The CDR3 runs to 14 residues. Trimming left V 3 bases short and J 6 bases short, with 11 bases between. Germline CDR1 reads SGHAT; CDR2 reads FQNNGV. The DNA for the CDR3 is TGTGCCAGCAGCTTGAACCGCTGGCCCGGGGAGCTGTTTTTT. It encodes CASSLNRWPGELFF.

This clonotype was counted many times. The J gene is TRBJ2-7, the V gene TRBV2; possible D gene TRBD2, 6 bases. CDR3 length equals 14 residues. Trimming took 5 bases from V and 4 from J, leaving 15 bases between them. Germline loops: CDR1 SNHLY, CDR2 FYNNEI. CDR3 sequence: CASSKATSSYEQYF. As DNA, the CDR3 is TGTGCCAGCAGTAAGGCTACTAGCTCGTACGAGCAGTACTTC.

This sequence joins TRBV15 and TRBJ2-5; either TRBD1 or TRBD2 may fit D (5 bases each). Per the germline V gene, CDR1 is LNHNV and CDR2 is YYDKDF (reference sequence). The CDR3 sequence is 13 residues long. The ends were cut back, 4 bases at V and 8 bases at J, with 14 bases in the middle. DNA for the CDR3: TGTGCCACCAGCACTTCGAGGGGTGTAACCCAGTACTTC. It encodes CATSTSRGVTQYF.

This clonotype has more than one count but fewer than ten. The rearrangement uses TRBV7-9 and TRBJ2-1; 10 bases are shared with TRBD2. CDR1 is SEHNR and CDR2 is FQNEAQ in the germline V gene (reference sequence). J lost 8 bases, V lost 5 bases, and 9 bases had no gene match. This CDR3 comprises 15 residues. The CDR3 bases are TGTGCCAGCAGCCAACAGCTAGCGGGAGATTATGAGCAGTTCTTC. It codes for CASSQQLAGDYEQFF.

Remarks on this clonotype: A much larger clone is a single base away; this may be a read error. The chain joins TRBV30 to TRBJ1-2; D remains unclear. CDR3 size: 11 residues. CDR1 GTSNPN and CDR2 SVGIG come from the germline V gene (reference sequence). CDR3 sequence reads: CAWSLNYSYTF. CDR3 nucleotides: TGTGCCTGGAGTCTTAACTATAGCTACACCTTC.

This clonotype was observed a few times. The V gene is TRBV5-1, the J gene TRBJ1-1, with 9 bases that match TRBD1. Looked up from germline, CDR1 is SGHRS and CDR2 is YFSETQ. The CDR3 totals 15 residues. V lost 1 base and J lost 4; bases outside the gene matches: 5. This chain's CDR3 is CASSLMGQGATEAFF. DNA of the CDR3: TGCGCCAGCAGCTTGATGGGACAGGGCGCCACTGAAGCTTTCTTT.

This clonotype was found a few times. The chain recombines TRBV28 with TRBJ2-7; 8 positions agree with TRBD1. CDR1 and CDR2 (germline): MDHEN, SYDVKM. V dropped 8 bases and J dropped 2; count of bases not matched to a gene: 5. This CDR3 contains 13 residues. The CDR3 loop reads CASGRTGTYEQYF. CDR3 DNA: TGTGCCAGCGGGAGGACAGGGACCTACGAGCAGTACTTC.

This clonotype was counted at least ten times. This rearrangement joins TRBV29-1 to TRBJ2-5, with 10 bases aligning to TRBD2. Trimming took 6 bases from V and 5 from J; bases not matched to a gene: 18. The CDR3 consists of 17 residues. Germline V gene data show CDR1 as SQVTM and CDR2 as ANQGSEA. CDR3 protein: CSVGSNRVLAGGETQYF. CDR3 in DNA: TGCAGCGTCGGAAGTAACAGGGTATTAGCGGGAGGCGAGACCCAGTACTTC.

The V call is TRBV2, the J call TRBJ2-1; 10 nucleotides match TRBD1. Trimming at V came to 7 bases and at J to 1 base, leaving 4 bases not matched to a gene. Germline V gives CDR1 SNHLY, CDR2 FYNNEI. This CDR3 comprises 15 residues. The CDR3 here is CASIWGQGSYNEQFF. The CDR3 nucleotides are TGTGCCAGCATTTGGGGACAGGGGTCCTACAATGAGCAGTTCTTC.